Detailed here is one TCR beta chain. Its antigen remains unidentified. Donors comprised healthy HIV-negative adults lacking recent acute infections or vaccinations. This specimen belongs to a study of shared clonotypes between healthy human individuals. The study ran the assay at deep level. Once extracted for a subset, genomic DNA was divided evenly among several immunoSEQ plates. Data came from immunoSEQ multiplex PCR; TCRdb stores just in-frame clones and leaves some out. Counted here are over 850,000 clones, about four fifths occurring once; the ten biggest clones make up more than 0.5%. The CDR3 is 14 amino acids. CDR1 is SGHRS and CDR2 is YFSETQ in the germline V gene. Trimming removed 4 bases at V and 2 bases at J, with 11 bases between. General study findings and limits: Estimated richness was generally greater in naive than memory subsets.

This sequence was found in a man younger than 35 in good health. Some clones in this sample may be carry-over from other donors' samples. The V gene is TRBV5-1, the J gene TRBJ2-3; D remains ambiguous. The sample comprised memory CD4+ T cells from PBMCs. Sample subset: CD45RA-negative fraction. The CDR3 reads CASSPSRLTDTQYF. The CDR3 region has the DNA TGCGCCAGCAGCCCGAGCAGACTCACAGATACGCAGTATTTT.